The rows below give T cell receptor beta chains drawn from one sample of a study of cytomegalovirus exposure and HLA in healthy donors. Here immunoSEQ multiplex PCR was the method, and the copy in TCRdb shows in-frame clones only, minus some. Here the sample spans some 76,000 clones, about 94% being singletons. Sequencing was carried out using PBMCs. The receptors were sampled from a woman younger than 30 in good health and CMV-seronegative. Both conserved end residues are part of each CDR3. D genes are given only for firm matches. Rows give clone size only sometimes, using once, few, many, or a class for an expanded clone.

V gene	D gene	clone size	J gene	CDR3 DNA	CDR3 protein
TRBV18	TRBD1	NA	TRBJ1-2	TGTGCCAGCTCACCAGGGACAGGGGGGAGATATGGCTACACCTTC	CASSPGTGGRYGYTF
TRBV10-3	TRBD1	NA	TRBJ1-2	TGTGCCATCAGTGAGCCAAAAACAGGGGGGGAAAACTATGGCTACACCTTC	CAISEPKTGGENYGYTF
TRBV27	TRBD1	NA	TRBJ1-5	TGTGCCAGCAGAACAGGGGGCGAAGGTCAGCCCCAGCATTTT	CASRTGGEGQPQHF
TRBV5-3	TRBD1	NA	TRBJ2-5	TGTGCCAGAAGCTTGGACAGGGGTAGAGTGGAGACCCAGTACTTC	CARSLDRGRVETQYF
TRBV4-1	TRBD1	NA	TRBJ2-7	TGCGCCAGCAGCCAGGCGGGGACAGGGAAGTCCTACGAGCAGTACTTC	CASSQAGTGKSYEQYF
TRBV11-2	NA	NA	TRBJ2-7	TGTGCCAGCAGCCCCCAATACGAGCAGTACTTC	CASSPQYEQYF
TRBV11-3	NA	NA	TRBJ1-1	TGTGCCAGCAGCTTGGGAGGGAACACTGAAGCTTTCTTT	CASSLGGNTEAFF
TRBV2	TRBD2	NA	TRBJ2-1	TGTGCCAGCGGCGGACTAGCGGGAGGGCCTGAGCAGTTCTTC	CASGGLAGGPEQFF
TRBV29-1	NA	NA	TRBJ2-7	TGCAGCGTTGAAGTGGCTAACGAGGGGGATGGCCTCTACGAGCAGTACTTC	CSVEVANEGDGLYEQYF
TRBV30	NA	few	TRBJ1-4	TGTGCCTGGAGTGCTCCAACCTGGAGGGAAGATAATGAAAAACTGTTTTTT	CAWSAPTWREDNEKLFF
TRBV7-8	TRBD1	NA	TRBJ1-6	TGTGCCAGCAGCTTAGCGGGACAGGGGGACTCACCCCTCCACTTT	CASSLAGQGDSPLHF
TRBV25-1	NA	NA	TRBJ2-2	TGTGCCAGCAGTGTCCTACAGAACCCGAACACCGGGGAGCTGTTTTTT	CASSVLQNPNTGELFF
TRBV2	TRBD2	NA	TRBJ2-2	TGTGCCAGCAGTGGGGAGGGTTGGGGGGAGCTGTTTTTT	CASSGEGWGELFF
TRBV7-2	TRBD1	NA	TRBJ1-2	TGTGCCAGCAGCTTAACCCTAGACAGGGAGAGAACCCATGGCTACACCTTC	CASSLTLDRERTHGYTF
TRBV11-2	NA	NA	TRBJ2-1	TGTGCCAGCAGCTTCGACAGACAGGCCAACTACAATGAGCAGTTCTTC	CASSFDRQANYNEQFF